The present T cell receptor beta chain was sequenced within a study of blood T cell repertoires in COVID-19 (dated by TCRdb to the early 2020s). The study in broad terms: Samples from collaborators originated in the United States, Italy and Spain and spanned both the acute and convalescent phases of COVID-19. Where available, HLA class I and class II types were taken from metadata supplied by the sample provider and were not determined by assay-based typing. Samples were obtained from the ongoing ImmuneRACE study (first 160 participants) and from 1,254 subjects provided by 6 global collaborators. A freely available public database, intended as a resource for researchers studying the immune response to SARS-CoV-2, is where the repertoires were released. The material from the prospective study consisted of cDNA or gDNA derived from T cells, B-cell-depleted T cells, or PBMCs. Sample metadata almost always included a de-identified subject ID, COVID-19 status, age in years and sex. The dataset comprised deeply sampled blood TCRbeta repertoires from subjects exposed to, actively infected with, or recovered from COVID-19.

To note about this clone: Its antigen is not yet known. Base quality data are lacking; no much larger clone is found one base away.

Counted from cysteine to phenylalanine, this CDR3 has 15 amino acids. Only the CDR3 portion is preserved as DNA: 45 bases, with reading frame beginning at the first base. CDR1 and CDR2 (GTSNPN, SVGIG) derive from the germline V gene (reference sequence). The germline V and J ends show losses of 5 bases and 2 bases respectively, and no gene match explains 8 bases of the junction. On the study overall, not on this receptor specifically: How much clinical and demographic metadata was included differed by source and by participant, and the metadata was provided uncurated.

One collaborating source in Seattle enrolled patients during active infection and followed them longitudinally through the course of disease. Collaborating institutions collected whole blood in K2EDTA tubes following their own protocols. For TCRbeta analysis, collaborator samples were shipped as frozen whole blood, as isolated PBMCs, or as DNA extracted from either sample type. TCRbeta CDR3 regions were amplified from genomic DNA by means of the immunoSEQ Assay, a bias-controlled multiplex PCR. In the paper's pipeline: The number of nucleated cells in each sample was estimated by amplification of reference gene primers within the assay. To quantify the absolute abundance of each unique TCRbeta CDR3 rearrangement, sequence reads were collapsed and filtered. For each sample, productive Simpson clonality was calculated by taking the square root of Simpson's diversity index across productive rearrangements. The clones in this table, taken by TCRdb from immuneACCESS, are in-frame only. Not every clone is retained; where verified, under half of the shortfall comes from an unresolved V gene, and the cause of the rest is unknown. V, J and clone size are taken as reported in that table, and D and trimming were inferred from the DNA itself. Counted in this sample were more than 95,000 clones; approximately 74% of them appeared once. 6% of the sample comes from the top ten.

The chain joins TRBV30 to TRBJ1-5, and 8 bases in between align with TRBD1. Sequenced material: peripheral blood. The clonotype comes from a man of 80 years or more with COVID-19, enrolled during active disease. Here is the DNA: TGTGCCTGGGCCAGGGGGCTTGTGGGCAATCAGCCCCAGCATTTT. Its protein product is CAWARGLVGNQPQHF. This CDR3, with the reference TRBV30 and TRBJ1-5 proteins standing in past its ends, gives the full variable domain SQTIHQWPATLVQPVGSPLSLECTVEGTSNPNLYWYRQAAGRGLQLLFYSVGIGQISSEVPQNLSASRPQDRQFILSSKKLLLSDSGFYLCAWARGLVGNQPQHFGDGTRLSIL.